Detailed here is one T cell receptor beta chain. Its antigen remains unidentified. This record comes from a study of blood T cells in healthy people across ages. The study isolated at least 6.5 million PBMCs from each sample. Together with a sample-barcoded 5' primer, a J-beta primer mix was included in a second PCR lasting about 7 to 11 cycles. TCRdb redid the calling of the 5' RACE reads with MiXCR, one entry per CDR3 protein. The sample lists roughly 1.9 million distinct CDR3 sequences; roughly two fifths were seen once. This CDR3 has 15 amino acids. From germline, CDR1 is SGHTA and CDR2 FQGNSA. V shed 4 bases and J 0 bases; nucleotides not matched to a gene: 5. Findings and caveats of the study: Compared with aged donors, long-lived donors showed fewer expanded clones, suggesting selection.

The clonotype was recovered from a human donor in good health. The chain couples TRBV7-2 to TRBJ1-2, with 7 bases aligning to TRBD1. Sequencing input: blood. The DNA for the CDR3 is TGTGCCAGCAGCTGGCGACAGGGAGCTAACTATGGCTACACCTTC. Translation gives CASSWRQGANYGYTF.